This TCR beta chain was found in a study of T cells in Graves' hyperthyroidism and ophthalmopathy. Study results and caveats: A model built on 13 V-J features separated ophthalmopathy from stable hyperthyroidism. Clonotypes that were expanded in thyroid above 0.001 mostly appeared in blood too.

Ten or more counts support this clonotype. Its antigen remains unknown. What was amplified from RNA transcripts were TCR beta CDR3 regions. A first-round RT-PCR of the TCR CDR3 used the HTBI primer set. TCRdb itself ran the multiplex PCR reads through MiXCR, one entry per CDR3 protein. In the table there are about 290,000 distinct CDR3 sequences, 15% to 20% of which are singletons. CDR1 is SGHTA, CDR2 FQGNSA, per germline. CDR3 length: 17 residues. The V end was cut by 1 base, the J end by 3 bases, with 16 bases between. The sample was blood. This clonotype originated in a woman in her fifties or sixties with Graves' ophthalmopathy. The chain joins TRBV7-2 to TRBJ2-4, with D perhaps matching TRBD1 (6 bases). The CDR3 sequence is CASSLVLGAIGKNIQYF. The CDR3 coding sequence is TGTGCCAGCAGCTTAGTGTTGGGGGCGATCGGCAAAAACATTCAGTACTTC.